This TCR beta chain was captured by sequencing in a study of cytomegalovirus exposure and HLA in healthy donors. PCR employed 60 Vbeta and 13 Jbeta primers. Per the original methods: Around 80 million unique TCR beta chains, roughly 11 million of them shared, were counted by a later analysis. Here immunoSEQ multiplex PCR was the method, and the copy in TCRdb shows in-frame clones only, minus some. V, J and clone size derive from that table, while D and trimming were established from the DNA sequence. Found here are some 65,000 clones, 62% of them singletons; the top ten hold roughly 2.8%. CDR1 and CDR2 (germline): MNHEY, SVGAGI. Trimming took off 4 bases at V and 0 bases at J, with 12 bases between the two ends. CDR3 size: 15 residues. This clone was detected only a few times. Its antigen is as yet unknown. Overall study results and limits: An Asian-associated ancestry cluster reportedly showed fewer N-insertions than the roughly 700-donor mean in a later analysis. As a later analysis showed, several of the most significant clusters appeared to be linked to common viral pathogens.

The sample consisted of PBMCs. This TCR came from a man aged 25 to 45 in good health and CMV-seronegative. This sequence joins TRBV6-5 and TRBJ1-1; D is unclear. The CDR3 spells CASSLNSNLNTEAFF. The CDR3 DNA reads as TGTGCCAGCAGTTTGAACAGTAATTTGAACACTGAAGCTTTCTTT.